A single sample gave rise to the 31 T cell receptor beta chains below, sequenced in a study of T-cell reconstitution after alpha-beta-depleted transplantation in children. A library of TCRbeta sequences, prepared with unique molecular identifiers, was generated. TCRdb reanalysed the PCR reads using MiXCR and keeps one entry per CDR3 protein. The repertoire consists of around 450,000 distinct CDR3 sequences, with 15% to 20% occurring once and the leading ten covering under 30%. The starting material was PBMCs, mostly from graft donor cells, obtained 360 days after TCRalphabeta/CD19-depleted stem cell transplant. The source is a boy in the first two years of life who had a stem cell transplant for Wiskott-Aldrich syndrome, so the T cells may come from the graft donor.

In this sample, this clonotype turned up a few times. The chain links TRBV9 to TRBJ2-5; tentative D call: TRBD2 (5 bases). The ends were cut back, 4 bases at V and 8 bases at J, with 18 bases in the middle. The CDR3 spans 14 residues. Germline V gene lookup returns CDR1 SGDLS and CDR2 YYNGEE. The CDR3 region has the DNA TGTGCCAGCAGCCCGACCGGGAACGGCCGAACCCAGTACTTC. This encodes CASSPTGNGRTQYF.

This clonotype was counted only a few times. This chain uses TRBV6-1 with TRBJ1-6; 9 bases are shared with TRBD1. J was trimmed by 10 bases and V by 6 bases; bases with no gene match: 7. Germline V CDR1 and CDR2: MNHNS, SASEGT. This CDR3 contains 14 residues. CDR3 sequence (DNA): TGTGCCAGCAGGCCCGGACAGGGGAGATCACCCCTCCACTTT. Its protein product is CASRPGQGRSPLHF.

The V and J genes are TRBV20-1 and TRBJ1-1; 7 bases are shared with TRBD1. The CDR3 consists of 15 residues. Germline CDR1 and CDR2: DFQATT and SNEGSKA (reference sequence). V was clipped by 0 bases and J by 1 base; unmatched bases: 5. DNA of the CDR3: TGCAGTGCTAGAGATTCGGACAGGAAGAACACTGAAGCTTTCTTT. Encoded protein: CSARDSDRKNTEAFF.

J is TRBJ2-1 and V is TRBV7-9; TRBD1 matches at 8 bases. Germline V lookup: CDR1 SEHNR, CDR2 FQNEAQ (reference sequence). Germline trimming cut 1 base from V and 5 bases from J; bases unmatched to any gene: 7. The CDR3 spans 16 residues. The CDR3 coding sequence is TGTGCCAGCAGCTTAGGGGGGACAGGTGTCGACAATGAGCAGTTCTTC. Translated: CASSLGGTGVDNEQFF.

The chain has TRBV29-1 and TRBJ2-3; 10 bases are shared with TRBD2. CDR3 size: 15 residues. V shed 1 base, J shed 6 bases, and the junction held 7 bases outside the gene matches. Germline V gene lookup returns CDR1 SQVTM and CDR2 ANQGSEA. The CDR3 region has the DNA TGCAGCGTTGAAGCCAGCGGGAGGGCCCCGGATACGCAGTATTTT. It specifies CSVEASGRAPDTQYF.

The CDR3 DNA reads as TGTGCCAGCAGTAAACTAGTCGGTGAGCAGTTCTTC. Translated: CASSKLVGEQFF. The genes are TRBV28 and TRBJ2-1, with TRBD2 as a possible D gene (5 bases). There are 12 residues in the CDR3. V lost 5 bases and J 9 bases, leaving 11 bases between the germline ends. Per the germline V gene, CDR1 is MDHEN and CDR2 is SYDVKM.

This clonotype appeared a few times. The chain joins TRBV6-1 to TRBJ1-5; possibly TRBD1 for D (5 bases). Trimming removed 6 bases from V and 4 bases from J, with 19 bases in between. The CDR3 contains 16 residues. CDR1 and CDR2 (germline): MNHNS, SASEGT. The CDR3 here is CASRPGAGRSNQPQHF. CDR3 in DNA: TGTGCCAGCAGGCCCGGGGCAGGGCGGAGTAATCAGCCCCAGCATTTT.

The chain employs TRBV24-1 and TRBJ2-2; D not certain. In germline, CDR1 is KGHDR, CDR2 SFDVKD. Deletions cut 8 bases from V and 1 base from J, with 10 bases between. The CDR3 has 14 residues. DNA for the CDR3: TGTGCCACCATGTCTGGGTTGAACACCGGGGAGCTGTTTTTT. Protein product: CATMSGLNTGELFF.

The rearrangement uses TRBV6-2 or TRBV6-3 and TRBJ2-2, with unresolved D. Germline CDR1 reads MNHEY; CDR2 reads SVGEGT. This CDR3 is built from 14 residues. Trimming cost V 6 bases and J 2 bases, with 10 bases left between them. The CDR3 loop reads CASSESFNTGELFF. CDR3 in DNA: TGTGCCAGCAGCGAATCTTTTAACACCGGGGAGCTGTTTTTT.

This chain links TRBV20-1 with TRBJ2-7; tentatively, D is TRBD1 or TRBD2 (5 bases each). Trimming took 0 bases from V and 0 from J, leaving 12 bases between them. This CDR3 region has 15 residues. Per germline, CDR1 DFQATT and CDR2 SNEGSKA (reference sequence). This chain's CDR3 is CSARDSGAYSYEQYF. In DNA form, the CDR3 reads TGCAGTGCTAGAGATTCCGGGGCCTACTCCTACGAGCAGTACTTC.

This chain uses TRBV6-1 with TRBJ1-2, with D uncertain. The CDR3 extends over 11 amino acids. The germline CDR1 and CDR2 sequences are MNHNS and SASEGT. Trimming took 7 bases from V and 8 from J, leaving 11 bases between them. Written as DNA, the CDR3 is TGTGCCAGCACCCCGGCGCGAGGCTACACCTTC. As protein: CASTPARGYTF.

The chain combines TRBV3-1 with TRBJ2-6, with no clear D. Germline loops: CDR1 LGHDT, CDR2 YNNKEL (reference sequence). Trimming removed 1 base from V and 0 bases from J, with 10 bases in between. This CDR3 comprises 17 residues. The CDR3 spells CASSQAFLSSGANVLTF. CDR3 in DNA: TGTGCCAGCAGCCAAGCTTTTCTAAGCTCTGGGGCCAACGTCCTGACTTTC.

V usage is TRBV24-1 and J usage is TRBJ2-1; possible D gene TRBD1, 5 bases. Germline-derived CDR1 and CDR2 are KGHDR and SFDVKD. V lost 5 bases and J 7 bases, leaving 11 bases between the germline ends. The CDR3 is 13 residues long. CDR3 sequence: CATSVHRTNEQFF. CDR3 bases: TGTGCCACCAGTGTGCACAGGACGAATGAGCAGTTCTTC.

This clonotype was seen many times. The rearrangement uses TRBV29-1 and TRBJ2-3; TRBD2 matches at 10 bases. The CDR3 is 13 residues long. J lost 4 bases, V lost 8 bases, and 6 bases had no gene match. Germline-derived CDR1 and CDR2 are SQVTM and ANQGSEA. CDR3 nucleotides: TGCAGCCTGGGACTAGCGCCCGCAGATACGCAGTATTTT. Protein sequence: CSLGLAPADTQYF.

This chain joins TRBV6-6 and TRBJ2-5, with no clear D. Per the germline V gene, CDR1 is MNHNY and CDR2 is SVGAGI (reference sequence). This CDR3 is 13 amino acids long. Trimming removed 4 bases at V and 2 bases at J, with 8 bases between. CDR3 nucleotide sequence: TGTGCCAGCAGTTTCTTCGGACAAGAGACCCAGTACTTC. Translation: CASSFFGQETQYF.

This clonotype has only a few counts. The V gene is TRBV20-1, the J gene TRBJ2-1; D not resolved. The length of the CDR3 is 15 residues. With 0 bases removed from V and 6 bases from J, the gap between germline ends came to 15 bases. Germline values: CDR1 DFQATT, CDR2 SNEGSKA (reference sequence). Written as DNA, the CDR3 is TGCAGTGCTAGAGATCTAAAAGTGGTTGGCAATGAGCAGTTCTTC. Residues: CSARDLKVVGNEQFF.

This chain uses TRBV3-1 with TRBJ2-7, with 10 nucleotides matching TRBD1. CDR1 LGHDT and CDR2 YNNKEL come from the germline V gene (reference sequence). The CDR3 consists of 15 residues. Losses at the gene ends were 4 bases for V and 3 bases for J; bases not matched to a gene: 6. The CDR3 nucleotides read TGTGCCAGCAGCCTGTCCGGGACAGGGGACTACGAGCAGTACTTC. Protein product: CASSLSGTGDYEQYF.

This chain connects TRBV3-1 to TRBJ2-7; tentative D call: TRBD2 (5 bases). With 0 bases removed from V and 4 bases from J, the gap between germline ends came to 13 bases. The CDR3 has 15 amino acids. CDR1 LGHDT and CDR2 YNNKEL come from the germline V gene (reference sequence). The CDR3 DNA follows: TGTGCCAGCAGCCAAGAATCACGGGAAGGTTACGAGCAGTACTTC. Translation gives CASSQESREGYEQYF.

This rearrangement joins TRBV20-1 to TRBJ1-1, with D perhaps matching TRBD1 (5 bases). Germline CDR1 DFQATT, CDR2 SNEGSKA (reference sequence). Between the trimmed V and J ends, which lost 1 base and 1 base, there was a span of 13 bases. CDR3 size: 15 residues. The CDR3 is CSARVGGRRNTEAFF. The CDR3 DNA is TGCAGTGCTAGAGTTGGGGGACGCCGGAACACTGAAGCTTTCTTT.

This chain uses TRBV12-3 or TRBV12-4 with TRBJ2-7, with D possibly being TRBD1 (6 bases). The CDR3 sequence is 13 residues long. V was pared by 6 bases and J by 2 bases, with 11 bases between. The CDR3 sequence: CASRPTGTYEQYF. CDR3 in DNA: TGTGCCAGCAGACCCACAGGGACCTACGAGCAGTACTTC.

The sample holds a few counts of this clonotype. The rearrangement uses TRBV4-3 and TRBJ1-1; no definite D call. Trimming took off 3 bases at V and 0 bases at J, with 8 bases between the two ends. This CDR3 is built from 14 residues. CDR1 and CDR2 from the germline V gene are LGHNA and YSLEER. CDR3: CASSHKALNTEAFF. Written as DNA, the CDR3 is TGCGCCAGCAGCCATAAGGCGCTGAACACTGAAGCTTTCTTT.

This clonotype was detected only a few times. The CDR3 region is CASSLTSGGPDTQYF. In nucleotides, the CDR3 is TGTGCCAGCAGCTTGACCAGCGGGGGCCCAGATACGCAGTATTTT. The V call is TRBV5-6, the J call TRBJ2-3, with 8 bases aligning to TRBD2. V trimming: 1 base; J trimming: 4 bases; junction bases outside the gene matches: 5. The CDR3 is 15 amino acids. Looked up from germline, CDR1 is SGHDT and CDR2 is YYEEEE.

A few counts support this clonotype. The chain links TRBV20-1 to TRBJ1-1; a weak D match, TRBD1 (6 bases). The CDR3 consists of 10 residues. Germline loops: CDR1 DFQATT, CDR2 SNEGSKA (reference sequence). In DNA form, the CDR3 reads TGCCGAGGGGGGGACACTGAAGCTTTCTTT. Residues: CRGGDTEAFF.

The sample holds a few counts of this clonotype. This chain uses TRBV4-1 with TRBJ1-6; D remains ambiguous. The CDR3 consists of 13 residues. V was trimmed by 0 bases and J by 9 bases, leaving 6 bases between them. Per the germline V gene, CDR1 is MGHRA and CDR2 is YSYEKL. CDR3 in DNA: TGCGCCAGCAGCCAAGATCCAGGTTCACCCCTCCACTTT. Amino acid sequence: CASSQDPGSPLHF.

The table lists this clonotype with many counts. The rearrangement uses TRBV20-1 and TRBJ2-3; the match to TRBD1 covers 8 bases. The length of the CDR3 is 16 residues. Germline lookup yields CDR1 DFQATT and CDR2 SNEGSKA (reference sequence). Germline trimming cut 2 bases from V and 5 bases from J; bases unmatched to any gene: 12. CDR3 bases: TGCAGTGCTAGACCGTCCCCCAGGGGGCTCGTAGATACGCAGTATTTT. Encoded protein: CSARPSPRGLVDTQYF.

The CDR3 DNA is TGTGCCAGCAGTTTAGGGGATTGGACCGGGGAGCTGTTTTTT. Its protein product is CASSLGDWTGELFF. The gene calls are TRBV12-3 or TRBV12-4 and TRBJ2-2, with no clear D. The CDR3 has 14 amino acids. V lost 1 base and J lost 5, with 8 bases in between.

The chain uses TRBV6-5 and TRBJ2-6; no reliable D call. The CDR3 runs 17 residues. From germline, CDR1 is MNHEY and CDR2 SVGAGI. Trimming pared 2 bases from V and 0 bases from J, leaving 11 bases between. CDR3 bases: TGTGCCAGCAGTTACGGCCTACCGCTCTCTGGGGCCAACGTCCTGACTTTC. Encoded protein: CASSYGLPLSGANVLTF.

The CDR3 loop reads CASSLVVGGPTDTQYF. In nucleotides, the CDR3 is TGCGCCAGCAGCTTGGTAGTTGGGGGACCCACAGATACGCAGTATTTT. The V gene is TRBV5-1, the J gene TRBJ2-3; tentatively, D is TRBD1 or TRBD2 (5 bases each). The CDR3 totals 16 residues. In germline, CDR1 is SGHRS, CDR2 YFSETQ. The ends were cut back, 0 bases at V and 2 bases at J, with 13 bases in the middle.

This clonotype was recorded a few times. Its ends do not fully match the called genes, so a read error is possible. The J gene is TRBJ2-1, the V gene TRBV15, with 7 positions matching TRBD2. The CDR3 has 20 amino acids. From germline, CDR1 is LNHNV and CDR2 YYDKDF (reference sequence). CDR3 sequence reads: CATSRDRRRGVPRMSGEQFF. The CDR3 bases are TGTGCCACCAGCCGAGATAGGAGACGGGGGGTACCACGAATGAGTGGTGAGCAGTTCTTC. The full variable domain, in which reference TRBV15 and TRBJ2-1 provide the parts outside the CDR3, is DAMVIQNPRYQVTQFGKPVTLSCSQTLNHNVMYWYQQKSSQAPKLLFHYYDKDFNNEADTPDNFQSRRPNTSFCFLDIRSPGLGDTAMYLCATSRDRRRGVPRMSGEQFFGPGTRLTVL.

This clonotype was found a few times. This sequence joins TRBV29-1 and TRBJ2-1; 9 positions agree with TRBD2. The CDR3 is 16 residues long. With V trimmed by 7 bases and J by 4 bases, 14 bases remained unmatched. The V gene's germline CDR1 is SQVTM and CDR2 ANQGSEA. The chain's CDR3 is CSARLASGVLYNEQFF. CDR3 nucleotides: TGCAGCGCTCGTTTGGCTAGCGGGGTGCTTTACAATGAGCAGTTCTTC.

The chain has TRBV5-1 and TRBJ2-1, with 7 nucleotides matching TRBD2. The germline V gene has CDR1 SGHRS and CDR2 YFSETQ. The V segment lost 3 bases and the J segment 5 bases; nucleotides outside the gene matches: 5. The CDR3 is made up of 14 amino acids. CDR3 in DNA: TGCGCCAGCAGCTCCGGGACTACGAACAATGAGCAGTTCTTC. This gives the protein CASSSGTTNNEQFF.